This T cell receptor beta chain was identified during a study of patients and donors after allogeneic stem cell transplantation. Between the trimmed V and J ends, which lost 6 bases and 8 bases, there was a span of 17 bases. Germline V CDR1 and CDR2: SGHVS, FNYEAQ. The length of the CDR3 is 14 residues. TCRdb called the RT-PCR reads again in MiXCR, with one record for every CDR3 protein. The sample shows over 150,000 distinct CDR3 sequences, approximately 30% of them seen only once. This TCR was recovered from a human donor who was either an allogeneic HSCT recipient or a stem cell or donor lymphocyte infusion donor (not recorded which). It is not recorded whose cells these are; they may come from a transplant donor. The rearrangement joins TRBV7-6 to TRBJ2-1; no firm D call. Sequenced sample: blood, either unsorted or a sorted T cell fraction (not recorded which). The CDR3 DNA sequence: TGTGCCAGCAGTCTTCCCGGATTCTGGGATGAGCAGTTCTTC. This sequence encodes CASSLPGFWDEQFF.